Shown below are 12 T cell receptor beta chains from a single sample sequenced in a study of PD-L1 blockade in urothelial cancer. The time point denotes: pretreatment peripheral blood. The data were produced by immunoSEQ multiplex PCR, yet TCRdb's version contains in-frame clones alone and is incomplete. The sample has about 81,000 clones; about 89% are singletons. The sequences come from PBMCs, collected around atezolizumab (anti-PD-L1) treatment. Receptor source: a woman of 80 years or more with urothelial cancer.

CDR3 protein: CASSPDRGEETQYF. The CDR3 coding sequence is TGCGCCAGCAGCCCGGACAGGGGGGAAGAGACCCAGTACTTC. This sequence joins TRBV5-1 and TRBJ2-5; TRBD1 matches 10 bases. Germline CDR1 is SGHRS and CDR2 is YFSETQ. V was clipped by 4 bases and J by 3 bases; unmatched bases: 3. This CDR3 contains 14 residues.

The chain carries TRBV5-1 and TRBJ2-1; 12 nucleotides match TRBD1. V gave up 1 base and J gave up 8 bases; unmatched junction bases: 4. This CDR3 has 15 residues. Germline assignment: CDR1 SGHRS and CDR2 YFSETQ. CDR3 sequence reads: CASSLPGQGAYEQFF. The CDR3 region has the DNA TGCGCCAGCAGCTTGCCGGGACAGGGGGCCTATGAGCAGTTCTTC.

V and J are TRBV6-1 and TRBJ1-5; D perhaps matches TRBD1 (6 bases). The CDR3 runs to 15 residues. Germline loops: CDR1 MNHNS, CDR2 SASEGT. V gave up 8 bases and J gave up 9 bases, with 23 bases separating them. The CDR3 here is CASSDRGADLRPQHF. The DNA for the CDR3 is TGTGCCAGCTCTGATCGGGGGGCCGATTTGCGGCCCCAGCATTTT.

The chain uses TRBV19 and TRBJ1-1; TRBD1 matches 11 bases. Germline V gene data show CDR1 as LNHDA and CDR2 as SQIVND (reference sequence). The CDR3 is made up of 14 amino acids. V was clipped by 3 bases and J by 4 bases; unmatched bases: 1. CDR3 residues: CASSIGTGGTEAFF. The DNA for the CDR3 is TGTGCCAGTAGTATTGGGACAGGGGGCACTGAAGCTTTCTTT.

The chain employs TRBV7-9 and TRBJ2-1; D not certain. CDR3 length equals 11 residues. V gave up 1 base and J gave up 9 bases, with 4 bases separating them. Per the germline V gene, CDR1 is SEHNR and CDR2 is FQNEAQ (reference sequence). The CDR3 DNA reads TGTGCCAGCAGCTTAGGAGGTGAGCAGTTCTTC. This encodes CASSLGGEQFF.

The rearrangement links TRBV25-1 to TRBJ1-1; D not certain. V lost 1 base, J lost 10 bases, and 22 bases lay in between. CDR1 is MGHDK, CDR2 SYGVNS, per germline. The length of the CDR3 is 16 residues. CDR3 region: CASSESSQLGRSGAFF. Written as DNA, the CDR3 is TGTGCCAGCAGTGAATCGTCCCAGCTTGGAAGGTCGGGAGCTTTCTTT.

V gene TRBV29-1 combines with J gene TRBJ2-7; the match to TRBD1 covers 8 bases. Trimming removed 6 bases from V and 0 bases from J; junction bases left unmatched: 10. Germline-derived CDR1 and CDR2 are SQVTM and ANQGSEA. This CDR3 contains 15 residues. The CDR3 DNA follows: TGCAGCGTGGGGCTCACAGGGGGGAGCTCCTACGAGCAGTACTTC. Protein sequence: CSVGLTGGSSYEQYF.

V usage is TRBV7-9 and J usage is TRBJ2-7; possible D gene TRBD2, 5 bases. The germline V and J ends were trimmed by 6 bases and 2 bases, with 11 bases remaining between them. This CDR3 contains 13 residues. CDR1 SEHNR and CDR2 FQNEAQ come from the germline V gene (reference sequence). Here the CDR3 DNA reads TGTGCCAGCAGGAGGGCAGAGACCTACGAGCAGTACTTC. Its translation is CASRRAETYEQYF.

The chain links TRBV21-1 to TRBJ1-1. TRBV21-1 is given as a pseudogene. The CDR3 sequence is 11 residues long. CDR3 DNA: TGTGCCAGCAGCACTAGCACTGAAGCTTTCTTT. Residues: CASSTSTEAFF.

This sequence joins TRBV5-1 and TRBJ2-1, with 10 bases that match TRBD1. This CDR3 region has 15 residues. Per the germline V gene, CDR1 is SGHRS and CDR2 is YFSETQ. The V and J ends lost 4 bases and 2 bases, in that order; junction bases with no gene match: 3. CDR3 sequence reads: CASSAGTGAYNEQFF. CDR3 sequence (DNA): TGCGCCAGCAGCGCCGGGACAGGGGCCTACAATGAGCAGTTCTTC.

The CDR3 spells CASSPQELNTEAFF. The CDR3 coding sequence is TGTGCCAGCTCACCACAGGAGCTGAACACTGAAGCTTTCTTT. V is TRBV18 and J is TRBJ1-1; D unclear. CDR3 length: 14 residues. CDR1 is KGHSH, CDR2 LQKENI, per germline. V was clipped by 1 base and J by 0 bases, with 6 bases between them.

Only a few counts were recorded for this clone. V usage is TRBV5-1 and J usage is TRBJ2-2; tentative D call: TRBD1 (5 bases). With 0 bases removed from V and 2 bases from J, the gap between germline ends came to 11 bases. This CDR3 is 16 amino acids long. The germline V gene encodes CDR1 SGHRS and CDR2 YFSETQ. For the CDR3, the DNA is TGCGCCAGCAGCTTGGGACAGACCTTTAACACCGGGGAGCTGTTTTTT. Its protein is CASSLGQTFNTGELFF.